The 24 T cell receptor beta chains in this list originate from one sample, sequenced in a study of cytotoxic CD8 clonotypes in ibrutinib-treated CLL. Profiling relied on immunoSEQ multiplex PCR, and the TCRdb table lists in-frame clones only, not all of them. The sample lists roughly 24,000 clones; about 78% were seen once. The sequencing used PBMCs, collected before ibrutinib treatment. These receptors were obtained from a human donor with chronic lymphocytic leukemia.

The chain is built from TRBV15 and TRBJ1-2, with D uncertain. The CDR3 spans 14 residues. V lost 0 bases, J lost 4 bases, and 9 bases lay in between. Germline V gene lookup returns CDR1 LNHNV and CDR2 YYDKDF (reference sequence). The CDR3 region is CATSRDMAAYGYTF. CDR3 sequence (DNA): TGTGCCACCAGCAGAGATATGGCAGCCTATGGCTACACCTTC.

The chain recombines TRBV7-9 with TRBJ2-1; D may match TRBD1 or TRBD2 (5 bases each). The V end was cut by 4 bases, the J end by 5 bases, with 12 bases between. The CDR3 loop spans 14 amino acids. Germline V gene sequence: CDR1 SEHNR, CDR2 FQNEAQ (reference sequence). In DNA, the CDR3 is TGTGCCAGCAGCTATAGGGACCAAGACAATGAGCAGTTCTTC. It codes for CASSYRDQDNEQFF.

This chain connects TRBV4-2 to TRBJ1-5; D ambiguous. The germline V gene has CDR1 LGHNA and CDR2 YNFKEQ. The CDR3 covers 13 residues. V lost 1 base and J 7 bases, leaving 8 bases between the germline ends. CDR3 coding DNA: TGTGCCAGCAGCCAAGTATTAGACCAGCCCCAGCATTTT. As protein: CASSQVLDQPQHF.

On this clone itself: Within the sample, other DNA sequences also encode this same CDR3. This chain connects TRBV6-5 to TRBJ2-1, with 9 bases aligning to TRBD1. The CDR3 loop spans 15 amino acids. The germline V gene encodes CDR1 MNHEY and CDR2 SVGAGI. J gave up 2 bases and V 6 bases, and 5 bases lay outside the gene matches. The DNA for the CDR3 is TGTGCCAGCAGCCAGGGACAGGGAACCTACAATGAGCAGTTCTTC. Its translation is CASSQGQGTYNEQFF.

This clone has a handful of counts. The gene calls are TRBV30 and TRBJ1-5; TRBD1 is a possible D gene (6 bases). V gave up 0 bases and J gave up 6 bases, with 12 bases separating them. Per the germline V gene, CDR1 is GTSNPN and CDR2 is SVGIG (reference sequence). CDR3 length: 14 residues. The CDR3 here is CAWSVGGGTQPQHF. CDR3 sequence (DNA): TGTGCCTGGAGTGTAGGAGGGGGGACTCAGCCCCAGCATTTT.

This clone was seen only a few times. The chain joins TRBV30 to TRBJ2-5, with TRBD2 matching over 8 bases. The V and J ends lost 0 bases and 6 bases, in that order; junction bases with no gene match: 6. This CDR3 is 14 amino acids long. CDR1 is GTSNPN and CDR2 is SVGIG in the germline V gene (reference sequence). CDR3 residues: CAWSVSSSGQTQYF. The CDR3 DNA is TGTGCCTGGAGTGTCTCGTCTAGCGGGCAGACCCAGTACTTC.

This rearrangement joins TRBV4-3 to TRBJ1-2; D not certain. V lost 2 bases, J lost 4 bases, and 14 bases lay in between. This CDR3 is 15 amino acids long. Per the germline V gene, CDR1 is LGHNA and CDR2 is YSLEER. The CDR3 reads CASSQNPGSGYGYTF. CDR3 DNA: TGCGCCAGCAGCCAAAACCCCGGGTCGGGCTATGGCTACACCTTC.

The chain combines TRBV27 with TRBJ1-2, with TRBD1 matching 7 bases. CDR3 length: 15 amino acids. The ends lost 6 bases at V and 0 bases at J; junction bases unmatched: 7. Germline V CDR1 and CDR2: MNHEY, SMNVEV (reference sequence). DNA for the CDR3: TGTGCCAGCAGGCTACAGGGGACAGCTAACTATGGCTACACCTTC. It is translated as CASRLQGTANYGYTF.

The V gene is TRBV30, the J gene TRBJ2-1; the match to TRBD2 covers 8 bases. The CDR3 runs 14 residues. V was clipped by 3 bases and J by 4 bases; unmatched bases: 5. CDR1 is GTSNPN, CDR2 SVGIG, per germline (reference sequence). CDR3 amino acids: CAWSAGTSYNEQFF. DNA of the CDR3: TGTGCCTGGAGCGCCGGGACTAGTTACAATGAGCAGTTCTTC.

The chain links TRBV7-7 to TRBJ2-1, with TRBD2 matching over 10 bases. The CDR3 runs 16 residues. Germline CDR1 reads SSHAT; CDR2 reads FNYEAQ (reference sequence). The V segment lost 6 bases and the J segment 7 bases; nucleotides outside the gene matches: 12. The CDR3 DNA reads TGTGCCAGCAGTAGCTCTAGCGGGAGTGATGGTAATGAGCAGTTCTTC. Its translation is CASSSSSGSDGNEQFF.

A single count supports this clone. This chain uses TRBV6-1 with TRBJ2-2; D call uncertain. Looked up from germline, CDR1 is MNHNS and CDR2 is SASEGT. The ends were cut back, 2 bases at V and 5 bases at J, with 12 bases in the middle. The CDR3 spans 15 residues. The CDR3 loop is CASSELFRITGELFF. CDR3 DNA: TGTGCCAGCAGTGAACTTTTTAGGATAACCGGGGAGCTGTTTTTT.

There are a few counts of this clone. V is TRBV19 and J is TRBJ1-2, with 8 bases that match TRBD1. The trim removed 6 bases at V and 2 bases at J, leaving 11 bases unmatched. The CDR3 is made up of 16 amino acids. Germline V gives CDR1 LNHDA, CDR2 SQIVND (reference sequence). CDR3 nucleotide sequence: TGTGCCAGTAGCCCACAGGGGACAGGCACCAACTATGGCTACACCTTC. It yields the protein CASSPQGTGTNYGYTF.

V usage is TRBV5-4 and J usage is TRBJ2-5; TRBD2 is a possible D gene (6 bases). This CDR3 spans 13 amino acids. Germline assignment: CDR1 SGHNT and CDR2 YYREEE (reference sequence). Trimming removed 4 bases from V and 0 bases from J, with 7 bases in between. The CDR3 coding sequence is TGTGCCAGCAGCCCGGGAGACCAAGAGACCCAGTACTTC. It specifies CASSPGDQETQYF.

The DNA of the CDR3 is TGCGCCAGCAGTGGCCCTCCCGGACCGACCTCGAAAAACATTCAGTACTTC. Translated, it gives CASSGPPGPTSKNIQYF. The V and J genes are TRBV10-1 and TRBJ2-4; D gene unclear. Trimming pared 4 bases from V and 4 bases from J, leaving 20 bases between. The CDR3 totals 17 residues. From germline, CDR1 is WNHNN and CDR2 SYGVQD (reference sequence).

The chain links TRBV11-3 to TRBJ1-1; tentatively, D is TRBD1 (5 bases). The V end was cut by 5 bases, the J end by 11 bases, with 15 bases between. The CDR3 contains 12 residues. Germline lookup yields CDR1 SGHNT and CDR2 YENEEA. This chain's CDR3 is CASSPPGGMAFF. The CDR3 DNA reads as TGTGCCAGCAGCCCCCCGGGGGGGATGGCTTTCTTT.

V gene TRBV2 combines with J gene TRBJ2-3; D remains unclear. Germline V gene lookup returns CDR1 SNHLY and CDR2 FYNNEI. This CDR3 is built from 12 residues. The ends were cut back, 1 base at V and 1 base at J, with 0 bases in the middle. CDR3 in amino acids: CASSEGTDTQYF. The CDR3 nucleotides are TGTGCCAGCAGTGAAGGCACAGATACGCAGTATTTT. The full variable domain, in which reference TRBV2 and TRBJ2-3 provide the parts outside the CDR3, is EPEVTQTPSHQVTQMGQEVILRCVPISNHLYFYWYRQILGQKVEFLVSFYNNEISEKSEIFDDQFSVERPDGSNFTLKIRSTKLEDSAMYFCASSEGTDTQYFGPGTRLTVL.

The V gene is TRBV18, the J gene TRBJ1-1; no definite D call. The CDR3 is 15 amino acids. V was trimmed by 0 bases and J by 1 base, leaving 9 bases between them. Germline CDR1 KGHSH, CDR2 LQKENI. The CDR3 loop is CASSPPFGENTEAFF. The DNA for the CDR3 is TGTGCCAGCTCACCACCTTTTGGGGAGAACACTGAAGCTTTCTTT.

The CDR3 here is CASSLSRDTQYF. The CDR3 DNA reads as TGTGCCAGCAGCCTCAGCCGGGATACGCAGTATTTT. The V call is TRBV6-1, the J call TRBJ2-3; D is undetermined. This CDR3 is 12 amino acids long. V was clipped by 6 bases and J by 6 bases, with 10 bases between them. Germline CDR1 reads MNHNS; CDR2 reads SASEGT.

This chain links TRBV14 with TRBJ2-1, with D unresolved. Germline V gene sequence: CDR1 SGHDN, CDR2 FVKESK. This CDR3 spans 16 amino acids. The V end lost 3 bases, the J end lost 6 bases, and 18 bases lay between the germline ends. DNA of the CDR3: TGTGCCAGCAGCCACCTAGGCAGCTACACGGGCAATGAGCAGTTCTTC. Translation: CASSHLGSYTGNEQFF.

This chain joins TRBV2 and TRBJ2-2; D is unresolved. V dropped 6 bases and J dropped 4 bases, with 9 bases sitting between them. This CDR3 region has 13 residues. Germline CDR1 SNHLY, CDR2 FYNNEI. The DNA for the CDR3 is TGTGCCAGCAGGAGGACGGTCACCGGGGAGCTGTTTTTT. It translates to CASRRTVTGELFF.

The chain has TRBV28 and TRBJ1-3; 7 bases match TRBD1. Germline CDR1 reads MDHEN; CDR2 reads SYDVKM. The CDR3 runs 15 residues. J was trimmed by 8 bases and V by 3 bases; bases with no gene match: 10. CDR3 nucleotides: TGTGCCAGCAGTTTGCCGGGGACAGCCGCAGACACCATATATTTT. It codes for CASSLPGTAADTIYF.

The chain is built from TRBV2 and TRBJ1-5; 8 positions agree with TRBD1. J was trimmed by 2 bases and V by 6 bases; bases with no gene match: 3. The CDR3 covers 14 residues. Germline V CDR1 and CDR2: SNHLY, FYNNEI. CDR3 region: CASSETGGNQPQHF. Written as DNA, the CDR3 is TGTGCCAGCAGCGAGACAGGGGGCAATCAGCCCCAGCATTTT.

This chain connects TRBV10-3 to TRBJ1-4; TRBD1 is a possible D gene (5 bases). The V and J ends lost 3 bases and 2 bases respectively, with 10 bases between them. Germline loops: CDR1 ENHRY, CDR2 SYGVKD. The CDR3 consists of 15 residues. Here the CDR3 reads CAISDRVGTNEKLFF. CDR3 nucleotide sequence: TGTGCCATCAGTGACAGGGTGGGCACTAATGAAAAACTGTTTTTT.

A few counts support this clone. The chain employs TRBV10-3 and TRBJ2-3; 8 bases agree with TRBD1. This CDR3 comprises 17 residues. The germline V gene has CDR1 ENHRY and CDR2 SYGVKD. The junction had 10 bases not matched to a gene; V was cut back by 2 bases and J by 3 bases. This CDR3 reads CAISERKVGQGTDTQYF. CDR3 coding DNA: TGTGCCATCAGTGAGCGCAAAGTTGGACAGGGAACAGATACGCAGTATTTT.